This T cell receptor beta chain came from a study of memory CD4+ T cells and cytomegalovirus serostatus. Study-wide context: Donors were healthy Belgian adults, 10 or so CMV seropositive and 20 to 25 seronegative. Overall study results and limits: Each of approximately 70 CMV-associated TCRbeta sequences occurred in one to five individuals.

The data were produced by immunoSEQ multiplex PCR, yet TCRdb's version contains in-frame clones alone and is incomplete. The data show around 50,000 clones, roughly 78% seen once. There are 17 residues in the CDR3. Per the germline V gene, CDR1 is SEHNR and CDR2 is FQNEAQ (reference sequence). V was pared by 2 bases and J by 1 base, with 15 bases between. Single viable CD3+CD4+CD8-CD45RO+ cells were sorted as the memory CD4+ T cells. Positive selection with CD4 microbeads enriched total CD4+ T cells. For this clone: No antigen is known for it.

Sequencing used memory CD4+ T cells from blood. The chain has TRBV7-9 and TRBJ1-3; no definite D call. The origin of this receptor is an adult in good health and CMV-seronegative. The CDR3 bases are TGTGCCAGCAGCTTATTGATGTCGGCGACATCTGGAAACACCATATATTTT. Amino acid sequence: CASSLLMSATSGNTIYF. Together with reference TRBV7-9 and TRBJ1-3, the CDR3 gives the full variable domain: DTGVSQNPRHKITKRGQNVTFRCDPISEHNRLYWYRQTLGQGPEFLTYFQNEAQLEKSRLLSDRFSAERPKGSFSTLEIQRTEQGDSAMYLCASSLLMSATSGNTIYFGEGSWLTVV.